The 23 T cell receptor beta chains presented below share a single source sample, sequenced in a study of beta chain features in type 1 diabetes. Findings and limits, study-wide: In every one of the four CD4+ subsets, TCRB CDR3s were moderately but significantly shorter in Type 1 diabetes patients.

Expressed TCRB transcripts got sequenced, as all isolated RNA was reverse transcribed. Libraries were prepared by immunoSEQ multiplex PCR; TCRdb keeps only in-frame clonotypes and omits some of them. Seen here are some 350,000 clones, 9.6% observed once, and the top ten hold 0.55% to 0.75%. These TCRs' antigens remain unknown. Sequenced material: central memory CD4+ T cells from blood. The receptors originated from a man aged 30 to 45 with type 1 diabetes.

This clone has just a few counts. The chain recombines TRBV27 with TRBJ2-2; 11 bases match TRBD2. The CDR3 spans 18 residues. Germline V lookup: CDR1 MNHEY, CDR2 SMNVEV (reference sequence). V gave up 3 bases and J gave up 3 bases; unmatched junction bases: 9. Here the CDR3 reads CASSLLAGGGGDTGELFF. The CDR3 DNA reads TGTGCCAGCAGTTTGCTAGCGGGAGGCGGGGGCGACACCGGGGAGCTGTTTTTT.

This clone appeared a few times. V usage is TRBV28 and J usage is TRBJ2-1; D is unclear. CDR3 length equals 14 residues. CDR1 is MDHEN and CDR2 is SYDVKM in the germline V gene. Trimming removed 3 bases from V and 11 bases from J, with 17 bases in between. CDR3 sequence (DNA): TGTGCCAGCAGTTTTCAAGGATTTGCCATGAAGCAGTTCTTC. Its protein is CASSFQGFAMKQFF.

This clone was found a few times. The chain uses TRBV27 and TRBJ2-3; 12 nucleotides line up with TRBD2. The germline V gene has CDR1 MNHEY and CDR2 SMNVEV (reference sequence). CDR3 length: 15 residues. Germline trimming cut 5 bases from V and 1 base from J; bases unmatched to any gene: 1. The CDR3 protein is CASSPSGGGTDTQYF. In DNA form, the CDR3 reads TGTGCCAGCAGTCCTAGCGGGGGGGGCACAGATACGCAGTATTTT.

CDR3 residues: CASSELRNTEAFF. The CDR3 DNA reads TGTGCCAGCAGTGAACTACGGAACACTGAAGCTTTCTTT. The rearrangement uses TRBV6-1 and TRBJ1-1; D remains ambiguous. Per the germline V gene, CDR1 is MNHNS and CDR2 is SASEGT. V lost 2 bases to trimming and J lost 1 base, with 5 bases between them. The CDR3 totals 13 residues.

The table lists this clone with a few counts. The rearrangement links TRBV29-1 to TRBJ2-1, with D possibly matching TRBD2 (5 bases). CDR3 length: 12 residues. Trimming left V 4 bases short and J 9 bases short, with 13 bases between. The germline gives CDR1 SQVTM, CDR2 ANQGSEA. CDR3 sequence reads: CSVGTLFGEQFF. In DNA form, the CDR3 reads TGCAGCGTTGGGACTCTATTCGGTGAGCAGTTCTTC.

This clone has a count of ten or more. The sample has other DNA sequences that encode this CDR3 too. The CDR3 sequence: CASSLGLNYGYTF. The CDR3 DNA follows: TGTGCCAGCAGCCTAGGATTAAACTATGGCTACACCTTC. This chain links TRBV6-6 with TRBJ1-2; D is undetermined. V was trimmed by 6 bases and J by 2 bases, leaving 10 bases between them. The CDR3 spans 13 residues. The germline V gene encodes CDR1 MNHNY and CDR2 SVGAGI (reference sequence).

The chain links TRBV18 to TRBJ1-5; TRBD1 is a possible D gene (5 bases). In germline, CDR1 is KGHSH, CDR2 LQKENI. The CDR3 length is 17 residues. Trimming stripped 0 bases from V and 6 bases from J, with 18 bases between. The CDR3 reads CASSPPVPGGFSQPQHF. In nucleotides, the CDR3 is TGTGCCAGCTCACCACCGGTGCCGGGGGGATTTAGTCAGCCCCAGCATTTT.

The genes are TRBV4-3 and TRBJ2-7, with D possibly matching TRBD1 (5 bases). V was shortened by 0 bases and J by 3 bases, with 9 bases between the two germline ends. In germline, CDR1 is LGHNA, CDR2 YSLEER. This CDR3 has 14 amino acids. This CDR3 is CASSQDRQNYEQYF. The DNA for the CDR3 is TGCGCCAGCAGCCAAGATCGACAGAACTACGAGCAGTACTTC.

The chain joins TRBV28 to TRBJ2-5, with TRBD1 identical over 10 bases. The germline V gene encodes CDR1 MDHEN and CDR2 SYDVKM. This CDR3 comprises 13 residues. Germline trimming cut 10 bases from V and 5 bases from J; bases unmatched to any gene: 7. CDR3 sequence (DNA): TGTGCCAACTCCGGGACAGGGGAGGAGACCCAGTACTTC. It is translated as CANSGTGEETQYF.

The chain couples TRBV2 to TRBJ2-3, with D unresolved. Germline V gives CDR1 SNHLY, CDR2 FYNNEI. Trimming took 3 bases from V and 2 from J, leaving 3 bases between them. The length of the CDR3 is 12 residues. CDR3 nucleotides: TGTGCCAGCAGTGACTTCACAGATACGCAGTATTTT. This sequence encodes CASSDFTDTQYF.

The chain joins TRBV27 to TRBJ2-7; D could derive from TRBD1 or TRBD2 (5 bases each). Trimming shortened V by 3 bases and J by 2 bases, and 17 bases separated the two germline ends. The CDR3 extends over 16 amino acids. Per germline, CDR1 MNHEY and CDR2 SMNVEV (reference sequence). The CDR3 DNA reads as TGTGCCAGCAGTTTTCGGGGCGAGGCAGGGACCTACGAGCAGTACTTC. Amino acid sequence: CASSFRGEAGTYEQYF.

This clone was observed a few times. The gene calls are TRBV6-1 and TRBJ2-3, with TRBD2 as a possible D gene (5 bases). Trimming cost V 8 bases and J 0 bases, with 9 bases left between them. Per the germline V gene, CDR1 is MNHNS and CDR2 is SASEGT. The CDR3 is made up of 13 amino acids. CDR3 sequence: CASWRTSTDTQYF. The CDR3 region has the DNA TGTGCCAGCTGGCGGACTAGCACAGATACGCAGTATTTT.

The V gene is TRBV6-1, the J gene TRBJ1-5; D uncertain. V was cut by 5 bases and J by 0 bases, with 8 bases left in between. The CDR3 is 14 residues long. Germline V gene data show CDR1 as MNHNS and CDR2 as SASEGT. The DNA for the CDR3 is TGTGCCAGCAGTTATGAATATAGCAATCAGCCCCAGCATTTT. This sequence encodes CASSYEYSNQPQHF.

This clone was counted only a few times. The V call is TRBV27, the J call TRBJ2-5, with 12 bases aligning to TRBD2. Germline V gene lookup returns CDR1 MNHEY and CDR2 SMNVEV (reference sequence). CDR3 length: 17 amino acids. V shed 6 bases, J shed 4 bases, and the junction held 12 bases outside the gene matches. In DNA form, the CDR3 reads TGTGCCAGCAGAGGACTAGCGGGATCCCGAAACGGAGAGACCCAGTACTTC. This codes for CASRGLAGSRNGETQYF.

Comment on this clone: The junction does not match germline at one end; this may be a read error. The chain employs TRBV4-1 and TRBJ2-5, with D possibly being TRBD1 (6 bases). The CDR3 has 14 amino acids. Looked up from germline, CDR1 is MGHRA and CDR2 is YSYEKL. DNA of the CDR3: TGTGCCAGCAGCCAAGAAGGGGGTGCAAAGACCCAGTACTTC. Translated, it gives CASSQEGGAKTQYF.

The V call is TRBV7-9, the J call TRBJ1-4; 9 bases are a match to TRBD1. The CDR3 has 17 residues. Germline-derived CDR1 and CDR2 are SEHNR and FQNEAQ (reference sequence). V was clipped by 5 bases and J by 5 bases; unmatched bases: 12. The CDR3, as DNA: TGTGCCAGCAGCCCCCGCCATACAGGGGGCATGAATGAAAAACTGTTTTTT. It codes for CASSPRHTGGMNEKLFF. Together with reference TRBV7-9 and TRBJ1-4, the CDR3 gives the full variable domain: DTGVSQNPRHKITKRGQNVTFRCDPISEHNRLYWYRQTLGQGPEFLTYFQNEAQLEKSRLLSDRFSAERPKGSFSTLEIQRTEQGDSAMYLCASSPRHTGGMNEKLFFGSGTQLSVL.

This clone came up a few times. This rearrangement joins TRBV18 to TRBJ2-7, with 9 bases matching TRBD2. The CDR3 contains 15 residues. The germline CDR1 and CDR2 sequences are KGHSH and LQKENI. With 1 base clipped from V and 3 bases from J, the junction kept 4 bases outside the gene matches. Here the CDR3 reads CASSPLISGSYEQYF. The CDR3 bases are TGTGCCAGCTCACCACTCATTAGCGGGAGCTACGAGCAGTACTTC.

This clone was counted only a few times. This chain connects TRBV28 to TRBJ2-1; possibly TRBD1 for D (6 bases). Germline loops: CDR1 MDHEN, CDR2 SYDVKM. The CDR3 is made up of 15 amino acids. V was clipped by 5 bases and J by 1 base, with 12 bases between them. Written as DNA, the CDR3 is TGTGCCAGCAGTGGGGACAACAAGTCCTACAATGAGCAGTTCTTC. Protein: CASSGDNKSYNEQFF.

In DNA, the CDR3 is TGTGCCAGCGCTACGGGGGCGAAGAACACTGAAGCTTTCTTT. This encodes CASATGAKNTEAFF. The V call is TRBV28, the J call TRBJ1-1, with D maybe TRBD1 (6 bases). This CDR3 region has 14 residues. V was pared by 8 bases and J by 1 base, with 14 bases between. CDR1 MDHEN and CDR2 SYDVKM come from the germline V gene.

V and J are TRBV11-2 and TRBJ2-2; 14 bases agree with TRBD2. The J segment lost 6 bases and the V segment lost 4 bases, leaving 7 bases of the junction unmatched. The germline gives CDR1 SGHAT, CDR2 FQNNGV. This CDR3 has 17 amino acids. This chain's CDR3 is CASSSGGTSGSPGELFF. The DNA for the CDR3 is TGTGCCAGCAGCTCCGGAGGGACTAGCGGGAGCCCCGGGGAGCTGTTTTTT.

The V call is TRBV10-2, the J call TRBJ2-3; 8 bases match TRBD1. The CDR3 extends over 15 amino acids. From germline, CDR1 is WSHSY and CDR2 SAAADI. With V trimmed by 3 bases and J by 2 bases, 4 bases remained unmatched. The CDR3 is CASSDGQGFTDTQYF. The CDR3 bases are TGCGCCAGCAGTGACGGACAGGGTTTCACAGATACGCAGTATTTT.

This clone has at least ten counts. This sequence joins TRBV7-2 and TRBJ2-3, with D perhaps matching TRBD1 or TRBD2 (5 bases each). CDR1 is SGHTA, CDR2 FQGNSA, per germline. The CDR3 runs to 16 residues. Trimming shortened V by 2 bases and J by 4 bases, and 16 bases separated the two germline ends. The CDR3, as DNA: TGTGCCAGCAGCTTATCCCCAGCAGGGACGGCAGATACGCAGTATTTT. This codes for CASSLSPAGTADTQYF. Filled out from reference TRBV7-2 and TRBJ2-3, the complete variable domain reads GAGVSQSPSNKVTEKGKDVELRCDPISGHTALYWYRQSLGQGLEFLIYFQGNSAPDKSGLPSDRFSAERTGGSVSTLTIQRTQQEDSAVYLCASSLSPAGTADTQYFGPGTRLTVL.

This clone has at least ten counts. The chain uses TRBV18 and TRBJ2-5, with D perhaps matching TRBD2 (6 bases). The CDR3 contains 17 residues. Trimming took 1 base from V and 5 from J, leaving 20 bases between them. Germline assignment: CDR1 KGHSH and CDR2 LQKENI. CDR3 DNA sequence: TGTGCCAGCTCACCACGAGGCGGGGTCTACCCTGGGGAGACCCAGTACTTC. Residues: CASSPRGGVYPGETQYF.